The rows below give T cell receptor beta chains drawn from one sample of a study of blood T cell repertoires in COVID-19. TCRdb's table, derived via immunoSEQ multiplex PCR, lists solely in-frame clones and lacks some. This sample carries about 350,000 clones, about 92% of them seen once, and the ten largest clones take around 4%. The sequencing sample was made of peripheral blood. The receptors were sampled from a woman aged 55-70 years with COVID-19, enrolled during active disease. Both conserved end residues are part of each CDR3. A D gene is named only where the DNA matches it firmly. Part of the rows lack a size; the others show once, few, many or a class for expanded clones.

V	size	J	D	CDR3	DNA
TRBV27	few	TRBJ2-7	TRBD1	CASSLDRGYEQYF	TGTGCCAGCAGTTTAGACAGGGGCTACGAGCAGTACTTC
TRBV27	-	TRBJ2-4	-	CASSLASVGIQYF	TGTGCCAGCAGTTTAGCTTCGGTCGGCATTCAGTACTTC
TRBV3-1/TRBV3-2	-	TRBJ1-2	-	CASSRGGTQEGYTF	TGTGCCAGCAGCCGGGGGGGGACGCAGGAAGGCTACACCTTC
TRBV29-1	-	TRBJ1-2	-	CSVGIRTDNQGYGYTF	TGCAGCGTTGGAATTCGGACAGACAACCAAGGGTATGGCTACACCTTC
TRBV6-5	-	TRBJ1-1	-	CASSPVVEGAEAFF	TGTGCCAGCAGTCCCGTGGTAGAAGGGGCTGAAGCTTTCTTT
TRBV3-1/TRBV3-2	-	TRBJ2-5	TRBD2	CASSPYWTSDIETQYF	TGTGCCAGCAGCCCTTACTGGACTAGCGATATAGAGACCCAGTACTTC
TRBV7-8	-	TRBJ1-2	-	CASSLEGGTPNYGYTF	TGTGCCAGCAGCTTAGAGGGGGGGACTCCTAACTATGGCTACACCTTC
TRBV27	-	TRBJ1-1	TRBD1	CASSEWTGRTEAFF	TGTGCCAGCAGTGAGTGGACAGGGCGGACTGAAGCTTTCTTT
TRBV28	-	TRBJ1-2	TRBD1	CASSSQGAMSYGYTF	TGTGCCAGCAGTTCCCAGGGGGCGATGAGCTATGGCTACACCTTC
TRBV19	-	TRBJ1-1	TRBD1	CASTGDRANTEAFF	TGTGCCAGTACGGGCGACAGGGCGAACACTGAAGCTTTCTTT
TRBV9	-	TRBJ2-3	TRBD2	CASSAGGGPDTQYF	TGTGCCAGCAGCGCGGGGGGGGGCCCGGATACGCAGTATTTT
TRBV7-9	-	TRBJ2-1	-	CATSPQGHNEQFF	TGTGCCACCTCCCCGCAGGGCCACAATGAGCAGTTCTTC
TRBV5-1	-	TRBJ2-7	TRBD2	CASSSGMRERPYEQYF	TGCGCCAGCAGCAGCGGGATGAGAGAAAGGCCCTACGAGCAGTACTTC
TRBV2	-	TRBJ1-2	-	CASSTTGNYGYTF	TGTGCCAGCAGTACGACGGGAAACTATGGCTACACCTTC
TRBV3-1/TRBV3-2	-	TRBJ2-7	TRBD2	CASSHGTTSYEQYF	TGTGCCAGCAGCCACGGGACTACCAGTTACGAGCAGTACTTC
TRBV24-1	-	TRBJ1-2	TRBD1	CATSQGQGDGYTF	TGTGCCACCTCCCAAGGACAGGGCGATGGCTACACCTTC
TRBV5-6	-	TRBJ1-4	-	CASSSKLAPLSRGVEKLFF	TGTGCCAGCAGCTCGAAACTGGCCCCCCTATCCAGGGGTGTTGAAAAACTGTTTTTT
TRBV6-6	-	TRBJ1-5	TRBD1	CASSSLQGGNQPQHF	TGTGCCAGCAGTTCGTTACAGGGGGGCAATCAGCCCCAGCATTTT
TRBV30	-	TRBJ1-3	TRBD1	CAWGDSSSGNTIYF	TGTGCCTGGGGGGACAGTAGCTCTGGAAACACCATATATTTT
TRBV6-1	-	TRBJ2-5	TRBD2	CASSARLAGGRETQYF	TGTGCCAGCAGTGCCCGACTAGCGGGGGGAAGGGAGACCCAGTACTTC